This T cell receptor (beta chain) was captured in a study of CD8+CD57+ T cells in acquired aplastic anemia. At the level of the study: On average, sorted CD4+ and CD8+ cells gave 3 to 3.5 ug of DNA. Study findings and constraints: Patients and controls shared under 35 CD8+ CDR3 sequences, highly expressed in patients.

This clonotype was observed a few times. The antigen remains unidentified. It was genomic DNA that served as the template for profiling TCR beta VDJ and CDR3. TCRdb itself ran the reads through MiXCR, one entry per CDR3 protein. The sample consists of some 180,000 distinct CDR3 sequences, about half of them appearing once. In patients chosen for sequencing, flow cytometry had shown CD8+CD57+ cell expansion. Each patient had severe acquired aplastic anemia. The CDR3 totals 15 residues. V gave up 5 bases and J gave up 7 bases, with 20 bases separating them. CDR1 is MNHEY and CDR2 is SMNVEV in the germline V gene (reference sequence).

The TCR was taken from a human donor with aplastic anemia. The chain carries TRBV27 and TRBJ2-5; TRBD1 or TRBD2 may be the D gene (5 bases each). The sample taken for sequencing was sorted CD4+, CD8+, or CD8+CD57+ T cells (not recorded which) from PBMCs. This CDR3 is CASSKLHGGVGTQYF. CDR3 in DNA: TGTGCCAGCAGTAAACTACATGGGGGTGTAGGGACCCAGTACTTC.